Below, 9 T cell receptor beta chains from the same sample are listed, as sequenced in a study of molecular identifiers for immune sequencing clone quantification. Each CDR3 protein gets one entry after TCRdb re-called the PCR reads with MiXCR. The table lists roughly 320,000 distinct CDR3 sequences, under 25% of them singletons. Sequenced: naive CD8+ T cells from blood, with Jurkat cell RNA spiked in. Stated subset: FACS-sorted CD8+CD4-CCR7+CD45RA+ naive T cells. The receptors come from a human donor in good health. Some libraries in this study had Jurkat cell RNA spiked in.

Turning to this clonotype: An end of the junction differs from the germline gene, which may be a read error. V usage is TRBV29-1 and J usage is TRBJ2-3, with TRBD2 matching 10 bases. This CDR3 is 16 amino acids long. Germline values: CDR1 SQVTM, CDR2 ANQGSEA. CDR3 DNA: TGCAACGTTGAATTTTTAGCGGGAGGACGCACAGATACGCAGTATTTT. It encodes CNVEFLAGGRTDTQYF.

Remarks on this clonotype: A much larger clone is a single base away; this may be a read error. A read error is likely, as this CDR3 ends without the conserved phenylalanine or tryptophan. This chain joins TRBV29-1 and TRBJ2-1; TRBD2 aligns across 12 bases. Germline CDR1 SQVTM, CDR2 ANQGSEA. Trimming cost V 6 bases and J 6 bases; bases outside gene matches: 6. The CDR3 has 14 residues. The CDR3 sequence: CSVKGLAGSNEQFS. The CDR3 bases are TGCAGCGTGAAGGGACTAGCGGGCAGCAATGAGCAGTTCTCC.

This clonotype appeared a few times. J is TRBJ2-7 and V is TRBV5-1, with no clear D. CDR3 length equals 14 residues. The V gene's germline CDR1 is SGHRS and CDR2 YFSETQ. V gave up 1 base and J gave up 1 base, with 9 bases separating them. The CDR3: CASSLIQNSYEQYF. CDR3 DNA sequence: TGCGCCAGCAGCTTGATCCAGAATTCCTACGAGCAGTACTTC.

In its sample, this clonotype was seen many times. The genes are TRBV13 and TRBJ2-4; the D is unclear. This CDR3 contains 14 residues. Germline V lookup: CDR1 PRHDT, CDR2 FYEKMQ (reference sequence). Trimming shortened V by 5 bases and J by 3 bases, and 11 bases separated the two germline ends. CDR3 amino acids: CASSPKSGKNIQYF. The CDR3 coding sequence is TGTGCCAGCAGCCCCAAGTCAGGCAAAAACATTCAGTACTTC.

This chain uses TRBV4-2 with TRBJ2-7, with D perhaps being TRBD1 or TRBD2 (5 bases each). The CDR3 loop spans 15 amino acids. Trimming took off 4 bases at V and 2 bases at J, with 15 bases between the two ends. From germline, CDR1 is LGHNA and CDR2 YNFKEQ. As DNA, the CDR3 is TGTGCCAGCAGCCCAAGGGACGATTCCCCCTACGAGCAGTACTTC. Its translation: CASSPRDDSPYEQYF.

This clonotype showed up just a few times. Because it lacks the conserved phenylalanine or tryptophan at the end, this CDR3 is likely a read error. V is TRBV7-9 and J is TRBJ2-7, with 10 bases fitting TRBD1. V was clipped by 5 bases and J by 5 bases; unmatched bases: 6. The CDR3 runs to 14 residues. CDR1 is SEHNR and CDR2 is FQNEAQ in the germline V gene (reference sequence). The CDR3 bases are TGTGCCAGCAGCCCCGGGGACAGGGGTCACGAGCAGTACTCC. It translates to CASSPGDRGHEQYS.

This clonotype has at least ten counts. The chain is built from TRBV7-6 and TRBJ2-1; TRBD2 is a possible D gene (5 bases). V was shortened by 3 bases and J by 8 bases, with 17 bases between the two germline ends. The CDR3 runs to 15 residues. Germline CDR1 is SGHVS and CDR2 is FNYEAQ. The CDR3 DNA sequence: TGTGCCAGCAGCTTTGGATCGATACCGGGATATGAGCAGTTCTTC. Amino acid sequence: CASSFGSIPGYEQFF. The variable domain in full, with the rest retrieved from reference TRBV7-6 and TRBJ2-1, is GAGVSQSPRYKVTKRGQDVALRCDPISGHVSLYWYRQALGQGPEFLTYFNYEAQQDKSGLPNDRFSAERPEGSISTLTIQRTEQRDSAMYRCASSFGSIPGYEQFFGPGTRLTVL.

V and J are TRBV15 and TRBJ2-3; TRBD1 matches at 8 bases. The germline V gene has CDR1 LNHNV and CDR2 YYDKDF (reference sequence). Trimming took 5 bases from V and 2 from J; bases not matched to a gene: 6. This CDR3 contains 15 residues. The CDR3 nucleotides read TGTGCCACCAGCCAAGACAGGGGTGTCACAGATACGCAGTATTTT. This translates into CATSQDRGVTDTQYF.

Comments on this clonotype: An end of the junction does not agree with germline; a read error may underlie this. The chain combines TRBV19 with TRBJ1-5; D is ambiguous. CDR1 and CDR2 (germline): LNHDA, SQIVND (reference sequence). This CDR3 spans 14 amino acids. The CDR3 DNA is TGTGCCAGTAGTTTCGGGCCGCGCCACCCGCCCCCGCATTTT. Translating it yields CASSFGPRHPPPHF.